This T cell receptor beta chain was documented in a study of blood T cell repertoires in COVID-19. Authors' methods: Amplification of reference gene primers provided the estimated nucleated cell counts. Produced via immunoSEQ multiplex PCR; TCRdb's table is partial and in-frame only. The V and J calls and clone size were taken over from that table, and D and trimming were inferred from the DNA. The sample shows about 190,000 clones, around 83% of them seen only once. The TCR was taken from a woman in her thirties with active or convalescent COVID-19. Material for sequencing was peripheral blood.

DNA of the CDR3: TGTGCCAGCAGCTTAGATCTGCAGGGGGCTACTTACACTGAAGCTTTCTTT. The encoded protein is CASSLDLQGATYTEAFF. V usage is TRBV11-2 and J usage is TRBJ1-1; 8 nucleotides align to TRBD1. This CDR3 is built from 17 residues. After removal of 0 bases from V and 3 bases from J, the junction contained 9 bases not matched to a gene. From germline, CDR1 is SGHAT and CDR2 FQNNGV.